These 5 T cell receptor beta chains share one sample of origin, sequenced in a study of blood T cell repertoires in COVID-19. Using immunoSEQ multiplex PCR, the repertoire was profiled, and TCRdb retains in-frame clones only, with some absent. Of over 30,000 clones listed, over 70% are singletons. The sequenced material came from peripheral blood. Receptor source: a man of 80 years or more with active or convalescent COVID-19.

The chain employs TRBV11-3 and TRBJ2-5; 7 positions match TRBD1. The CDR3 runs 14 residues. Germline CDR1 reads SGHNT; CDR2 reads YENEEA. Trimming removed 5 bases from V and 1 base from J; junction bases left unmatched: 4. The DNA for the CDR3 is TGTGCCAGCAGCCCGGGGACAGCCCAAGAGACCCAGTACTTC. This gives the protein CASSPGTAQETQYF.

The J gene is TRBJ2-1, the V gene TRBV7-9; a weak D match, TRBD2 (5 bases). The germline gives CDR1 SEHNR, CDR2 FQNEAQ (reference sequence). The V end lost 7 bases, the J end lost 9 bases, and 13 bases lay between the germline ends. The CDR3 spans 12 residues. The chain's CDR3 is CASTDYPGEQFF. DNA for the CDR3: TGTGCCAGCACCGACTACCCAGGTGAGCAGTTCTTC.

The genes are TRBV29-1 and TRBJ1-2, with D hard to call. The germline CDR1 and CDR2 sequences are SQVTM and ANQGSEA. CDR3 length equals 12 residues. V was trimmed by 4 bases and J by 3 bases, leaving 9 bases between them. CDR3: CSVGAGDYGYTF. As DNA, the CDR3 is TGCAGCGTTGGTGCGGGCGACTATGGCTACACCTTC.

The chain carries TRBV6-4 and TRBJ1-2, with a possible D match to TRBD1 (5 bases). CDR1 is MRHNA and CDR2 is SNTAGT in the germline V gene. The CDR3 length is 12 residues. V lost 2 bases to trimming and J lost 4 bases, with 5 bases between them. In nucleotides, the CDR3 is TGTGCCAGCAGTGACCAGGGCTATGGCTACACCTTC. The encoded protein is CASSDQGYGYTF.

This chain connects TRBV6-5 to TRBJ1-5, with no clear D. V was shortened by 4 bases and J by 7 bases, with 11 bases between the two germline ends. The CDR3 extends over 13 amino acids. The germline V gene encodes CDR1 MNHEY and CDR2 SVGAGI. CDR3 DNA sequence: TGTGCCAGCAGTTTTCGGGATGGGCAGCCCCAGCATTTT. It translates to CASSFRDGQPQHF.